A selection of T cell receptor beta chains follows, all from one sample in a study of shared clonotypes between healthy human individuals. Clones were read by immunoSEQ multiplex PCR, and TCRdb kept only the in-frame ones, dropping some. Counted here are about 820,000 clones, around 92% occurring once; the ten biggest clones make up around 24%. The sequenced sample was naive CD8+ T cells sorted from blood. Every receptor here comes from a man under 40 in good health. The CDR3 runs from the conserved cysteine through the conserved F or W. A D gene is named only where the DNA matches it firmly. Clone size is given for some rows only: seen once, a few or many times, or a class if the clone is expanded.

length	V	J	D	size	CDR3	DNA
14	TRBV5-4	TRBJ2-1	TRBD2	-	CASSPGLANNEQFF	TGTGCCAGCAGTCCCGGACTAGCTAACAATGAGCAGTTCTTC
11	TRBV11-2	TRBJ2-1	-	-	CASSSSNEQFF	TGTGCCAGCAGCTCTAGCAATGAGCAGTTCTTC
14	TRBV27	TRBJ2-1	-	-	CASSSGTHSDEQFF	TGTGCCAGCAGTTCCGGGACACATAGCGATGAGCAGTTCTTC
16	TRBV5-8	TRBJ2-1	-	-	CASSPSSIFRADEQFF	TGTGCCAGCAGCCCGTCATCCATTTTTCGGGCGGATGAGCAGTTCTTC
14	TRBV6-5	TRBJ1-3	-	-	CASSLSSSGNTIYF	TGTGCCAGCAGCCTCAGTAGCTCTGGAAACACCATATATTTT
14	TRBV11-3	TRBJ2-5	-	-	CASSHTDSQETQYF	TGTGCCAGCAGCCATACAGACTCACAAGAGACCCAGTACTTC
16	TRBV28	TRBJ2-2	TRBD2	-	CASSSGLAGDTGELFF	TGTGCCAGCAGTTCAGGACTAGCGGGAGATACCGGGGAGCTGTTTTTT
13	TRBV6-5	TRBJ2-7	-	-	CASSPSSSYEQYF	TGTGCCAGCAGTCCCTCCAGCTCCTACGAGCAGTACTTC
14	TRBV28	TRBJ2-3	-	-	CASRTPQHLDTQYF	TGTGCCAGCAGGACCCCTCAACACTTGGATACGCAGTATTTT
13	TRBV7-3	TRBJ2-3	-	-	CASSLEAGDTQYF	TGTGCCAGCAGCTTAGAAGCGGGAGATACGCAGTATTTT
14	TRBV29-1	TRBJ2-7	-	-	CSVVSLTYSYEQYF	TGCAGCGTTGTGAGTCTAACCTACTCCTACGAGCAGTACTTC
18	TRBV10-1	TRBJ2-7	TRBD2	-	CASSEGLAGVVGSYEQYF	TGCGCCAGCAGTGAGGGACTAGCGGGAGTCGTCGGCTCCTACGAGCAGTACTTC
15	TRBV7-8	TRBJ1-1	TRBD1	-	CASSFTGERTTEAFF	TGTGCCAGCAGCTTCACAGGGGAGAGAACCACTGAAGCTTTCTTT
14	TRBV14	TRBJ2-7	-	-	CASSQRDLTYEQYF	TGTGCCAGCAGCCAAAGGGACCTAACCTACGAGCAGTACTTC
14	TRBV4-1	TRBJ2-7	TRBD2	-	CASSPASGSSEQYF	TGCGCCAGCAGCCCGGCTAGCGGTTCCTCCGAGCAGTACTTC
16	TRBV29-1	TRBJ2-7	-	-	CSLGDLTTSYSYEQYF	TGCAGCTTGGGGGACTTGACGACCTCCTACTCCTACGAGCAGTACTTC
11	TRBV27	TRBJ2-7	-	-	CASMGALEQYF	TGTGCCAGCATGGGGGCCCTCGAGCAGTACTTC
15	TRBV29-1	TRBJ2-7	-	-	CSVEGEDTRPYEQYF	TGCAGCGTTGAAGGCGAGGACACCCGCCCCTACGAGCAGTACTTC
13	TRBV15	TRBJ2-7	-	-	CATRDTSSYEQYF	TGTGCCACCCGGGACACGAGCTCCTACGAGCAGTACTTC
13	TRBV9	TRBJ1-2	-	-	CASSVDQGHGYTF	TGTGCCAGCAGCGTAGATCAGGGTCATGGCTACACCTTC
12	TRBV30	TRBJ2-5	-	-	CAWSGDQETQYF	TGTGCCTGGTCGGGGGACCAAGAGACCCAGTACTTC
16	TRBV7-3	TRBJ2-1	TRBD2	-	CASSLTGLADRNEQFF	TGTGCCAGCAGCTTAACGGGACTAGCGGATAGAAATGAGCAGTTCTTC
19	TRBV29-1	TRBJ2-7	TRBD2	-	CSVGLPPGLAGASTYEQYF	TGCAGCGTTGGGCTACCACCTGGACTAGCGGGAGCATCTACCTACGAGCAGTACTTC
14	TRBV6-1	TRBJ2-7	TRBD2	-	CASSKAGGSYEQYF	TGTGCCAGCAGCAAAGCGGGAGGGTCCTACGAGCAGTACTTC
16	TRBV28	TRBJ2-5	-	-	CASRRRAAGFQETQYF	TGTGCCAGCAGACGAAGGGCGGCAGGATTCCAAGAGACCCAGTACTTC
12	TRBV11-2	TRBJ2-7	-	-	CASSLLPYEQYF	TGTGCCAGCAGCTTACTCCCCTACGAGCAGTACTTC
12	TRBV7-8	TRBJ1-1	-	-	CASSLVPGEAFF	TGTGCCAGCAGCTTAGTTCCCGGAGAAGCTTTCTTT
16	TRBV14	TRBJ1-2	TRBD1	few	CASSRGHRGSLYGYTF	TGTGCCAGCAGCCGGGGCCACAGGGGATCCCTCTATGGCTACACCTTC
15	TRBV18	TRBJ2-7	TRBD2	-	CASSPPPSGRGEQYF	TGTGCCAGCTCACCACCGCCTAGCGGGAGGGGGGAGCAGTACTTC
14	TRBV19	TRBJ2-7	TRBD1	-	CASSIRQGANEQYF	TGTGCCAGTAGTATTCGGCAGGGGGCGAACGAGCAGTACTTC
16	TRBV5-5	TRBJ1-5	-	-	CASSLVQAISNQPQHF	TGTGCCAGCAGCTTGGTTCAGGCGATAAGCAATCAGCCCCAGCATTTT
15	TRBV28	TRBJ2-1	TRBD2	-	CASSPGTSVDNEQFF	TGTGCCAGCAGTCCCGGGACTAGCGTTGACAATGAGCAGTTCTTC
14	TRBV27	TRBJ2-7	-	-	CASSPLDGPYEQYF	TGTGCCAGCAGCCCCCTCGACGGGCCCTACGAGCAGTACTTC
15	TRBV27	TRBJ1-3	TRBD1	-	CASSVGTGSGNTIYF	TGTGCCAGCAGTGTAGGGACAGGGAGTGGAAACACCATATATTTT
13	TRBV27	TRBJ2-7	-	-	CASSPAGNYEQYF	TGTGCCAGCAGCCCCGCGGGTAACTACGAGCAGTACTTC
18	TRBV2	TRBJ2-1	TRBD2	-	CASSEGLAGEILHNEQFF	TGTGCCAGCAGTGAAGGACTAGCGGGAGAGATTCTCCACAATGAGCAGTTCTTC
11	TRBV18	TRBJ2-1	-	-	CASWRENEQFF	TGTGCCAGCTGGAGGGAAAATGAGCAGTTCTTC
17	TRBV4-1	TRBJ2-1	-	-	CASSQEISGYSYNEQFF	TGCGCCAGCAGCCAAGAAATTAGCGGCTACTCCTACAATGAGCAGTTCTTC
15	TRBV27	TRBJ2-7	TRBD2	-	CASSFSASGAYEQYF	TGTGCCAGCAGCTTTTCAGCTAGCGGAGCCTACGAGCAGTACTTC
14	TRBV2	TRBJ2-7	TRBD1	-	CASRTGGFSYEQYF	TGTGCCAGCAGGACAGGGGGCTTCTCCTACGAGCAGTACTTC
15	TRBV7-9	TRBJ2-7	TRBD1	-	CASSLATGVSYEQYF	TGTGCCAGCAGCTTAGCGACAGGGGTCTCCTACGAGCAGTACTTC
16	TRBV28	TRBJ1-5	-	-	CASSFSLREGNQPQHF	TGTGCCAGCAGTTTTTCTCTGAGGGAAGGCAATCAGCCCCAGCATTTT
16	TRBV18	TRBJ2-1	TRBD2	-	CASSPLTSGSYNEQFF	TGTGCCAGCTCGCCACTTACTAGCGGGAGTTACAATGAGCAGTTCTTC
14	TRBV10-2	TRBJ2-1	-	-	CASSDVGLYNEQFF	TGCGCCAGCAGCGATGTCGGACTTTACAATGAGCAGTTCTTC
14	TRBV27	TRBJ2-5	-	-	CASSLSGGEETQYF	TGTGCCAGCAGTTTATCCGGCGGAGAAGAGACCCAGTACTTC
15	TRBV19	TRBJ1-4	-	-	CASTDTGAPLEKLFF	TGTGCCAGTACCGATACAGGCGCCCCCTTGGAAAAACTGTTTTTT
13	TRBV4-1	TRBJ2-1	-	-	CASSPELAYEQFF	TGCGCCAGCAGCCCCGAACTAGCATATGAGCAGTTCTTC
15	TRBV4-2	TRBJ2-7	TRBD1	many	CASSISGTGTHEQYF	TGTGCCAGCAGCATATCCGGGACAGGGACCCACGAGCAGTACTTC
13	TRBV11-2	TRBJ2-7	-	-	CASSLGVGDEQYF	TGTGCCAGCAGCTTAGGGGTTGGTGACGAGCAGTACTTC